This note documents a single T cell receptor (beta chain) sequence. Its antigen is not identified. Germline CDR1 MNHEY, CDR2 SVGAGI. The CDR3 runs 16 residues. V dropped 2 bases and J dropped 6 bases, with 16 bases sitting between them. This specimen comes from a study of early T cells in non-severe SARS-CoV-2 infection. Separate cDNA molecules each had unique molecular identifiers attached to them. TCRdb processed the 5' RACE reads anew with MiXCR; each CDR3 protein has one entry. The repertoire holds fewer than 130,000 distinct CDR3 sequences, with 10% to 15% as singletons. Study-wide results and caveats: Comparison of clonotypes with VDJdb favored anti-spike CD8 responses while missing private and CD4 specificities.

Material: whole blood, obtained at baseline. The V gene is TRBV6-5, the J gene TRBJ2-2; TRBD2 is a possible D gene (6 bases). The sequence was collected from an adult who was a healthcare worker with PCR-confirmed SARS-CoV-2 infection or an uninfected control (not recorded which). CDR3 residues: CASSYTPLGGPGELFF. The CDR3 DNA reads TGTGCCAGCAGTTACACGCCCCTAGGAGGGCCCGGGGAGCTGTTTTTT.